Listed here is a single T cell receptor (beta chain). Antigen specificity is unknown. This sample was included in a study of blood T cell dynamics during melanoma immunotherapy. Study-level findings and limits: At W3, later disease-control patients showed bifurcated PBMC repertoire changes, unlike progressors.

Time point reported: week 3, after first cycle of checkpoint inhibitor. Clones were read by immunoSEQ multiplex PCR, and TCRdb kept only the in-frame ones, dropping some. The sample contains roughly 4,700 clones, about 79% of which appear only once. In germline, CDR1 is SGHNT, CDR2 YYREEE (reference sequence). This CDR3 comprises 19 residues. Trimming stripped 4 bases from V and 0 bases from J, with 23 bases between. The clonotype originates from a human donor with melanoma. The J gene is TRBJ2-4, the V gene TRBV5-4; D is undetermined. The sample here was blood, taken from a patient treated with checkpoint blockade. The CDR3 nucleotides read TGTGCCAGCAGCCCCGCCCCGAAGTACCCCCCGGTAGCCAAAAACATTCAGTACTTC. Protein: CASSPAPKYPPVAKNIQYF.